This TCR beta chain was captured by sequencing in a study of CD8 T cells in Susac syndrome. Study results and limitations: The CD4+ T cell repertoires, which came from Susac syndrome patients, showed no sign of clonal expansion.

CDR3 length: 13 amino acids. Per germline, CDR1 DFQATT and CDR2 SNEGSKA (reference sequence). Trimming removed 6 bases from V and 5 bases from J; junction bases left unmatched: 3. CD8+ and CD4+ blood T cells underwent TCR beta sequencing. The patients with Susac syndrome satisfied recently defined diagnostic criteria for either definite or probable disease. On this clonotype: The antigen remains undetermined.

Random hexamers served to reverse transcribe roughly 0.45 to 1 ug RNA. The CDR3 of TCR beta was amplified by immunoSEQ multiplex PCR across 54 Vbeta and 13 Jbeta. TCRdb re-analysed the immunoSEQ multiplex PCR reads in MiXCR, keeping a single row per CDR3 protein. The data contain roughly 200,000 distinct CDR3 sequences, roughly 91% of them seen just once; the ten biggest clones take up around 0.079%. Specimen: CD4+ T cells from PBMCs. The chain recombines TRBV20-1 with TRBJ2-1, with TRBD1 identical over 11 bases. This receptor was identified in a human donor with Susac syndrome. CDR3 region: CSADRGPDNEQFF. CDR3 DNA sequence: TGCAGTGCGGACAGGGGGCCCGACAATGAGCAGTTCTTC.